The clone carrying this T cell receptor beta chain was observed a few times. Germline CDR1 LNHDA, CDR2 SQIVND (reference sequence). V dropped 5 bases and J dropped 1; count of bases not matched to a gene: 19. This CDR3 has 20 amino acids. It was RNA transcripts that yielded the amplified TCR beta CDR3 regions. The primer set for the first-round RT-PCR of the TCR CDR3 was HTBI. MiXCR, applied by TCRdb to the multiplex PCR reads, yields one record per CDR3 protein. The sample includes hundreds of thousands of distinct CDR3 sequences, less than 20% of them seen just once. The source of the sample is a study of T cells in Graves' hyperthyroidism and ophthalmopathy. Each diagnosis drew on symptoms, thyroxine, TRAb, thyroid ultrasound and orbital computed tomography findings.

The sample comprised blood. The gene calls are TRBV19 and TRBJ2-2; 7 bases map to TRBD1. The clonotype comes from a woman younger than 35 with Graves' hyperthyroidism that later progressed to Graves' ophthalmopathy. CDR3 in DNA: TGTGCCAGTAGTTTTCCTTACAGGACAGGTGGTTTGGTGAACACCGGGGAGCTGTTTTTT. Residues: CASSFPYRTGGLVNTGELFF.